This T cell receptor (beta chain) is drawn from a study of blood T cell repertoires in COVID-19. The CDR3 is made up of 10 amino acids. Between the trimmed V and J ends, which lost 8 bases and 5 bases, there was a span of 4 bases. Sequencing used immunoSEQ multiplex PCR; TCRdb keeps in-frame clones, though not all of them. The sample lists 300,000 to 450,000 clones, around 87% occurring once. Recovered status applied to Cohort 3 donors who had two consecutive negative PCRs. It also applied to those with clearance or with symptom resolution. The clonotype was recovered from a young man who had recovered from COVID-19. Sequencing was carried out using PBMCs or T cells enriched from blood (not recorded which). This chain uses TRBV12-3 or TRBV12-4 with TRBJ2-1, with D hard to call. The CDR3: CASGNNEQFF. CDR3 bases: TGTGCCAGCGGCAACAATGAGCAGTTCTTC.